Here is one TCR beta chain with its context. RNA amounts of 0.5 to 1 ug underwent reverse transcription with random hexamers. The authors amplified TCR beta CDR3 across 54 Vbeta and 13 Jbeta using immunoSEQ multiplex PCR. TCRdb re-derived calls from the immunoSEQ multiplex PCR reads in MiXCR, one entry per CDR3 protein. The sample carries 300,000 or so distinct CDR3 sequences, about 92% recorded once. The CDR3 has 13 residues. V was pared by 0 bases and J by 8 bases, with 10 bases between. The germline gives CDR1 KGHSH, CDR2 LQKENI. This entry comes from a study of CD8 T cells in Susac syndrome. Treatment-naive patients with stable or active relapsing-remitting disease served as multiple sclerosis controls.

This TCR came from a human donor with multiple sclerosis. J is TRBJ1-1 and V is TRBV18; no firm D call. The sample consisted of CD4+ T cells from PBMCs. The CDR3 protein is CASSPPGDLEAFF. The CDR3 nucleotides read TGTGCCAGCTCACCACCCGGTGATCTCGAAGCTTTCTTT.